This TCR beta chain stems from a study of blood T cell repertoires in COVID-19. The overall study: The United States, Italy and Spain supplied acute and convalescent COVID-19 samples.

Participants had their cohort set by participant-reported clinical history. Cohort 3 donors counted as recovered after two negative PCRs, clearance, or resolved symptoms. Data came from immunoSEQ multiplex PCR; TCRdb stores just in-frame clones and leaves some out. The repertoire holds over 250,000 clones, about nine tenths seen once, with roughly 2.6% in the top ten. The V end lost 4 bases, the J end lost 6 bases, and 10 bases lay between the germline ends. The V gene's germline CDR1 is SGHKS and CDR2 YYEKEE (reference sequence). The CDR3 sequence is 12 residues long. Sample: PBMCs or T cells enriched from blood (not recorded which). The sequence was collected from a man in his sixties who had recovered from COVID-19. The chain has TRBV5-5 and TRBJ1-2; D not resolved. The chain's CDR3 is CASSLRTDGYTF. The CDR3 region has the DNA TGTGCCAGCAGCCTACGTACCGATGGCTACACCTTC.